Below, one TCR beta chain is given with its context. The data were taken from a study of blood T cell repertoires in COVID-19. CDR3 length: 16 amino acids. Losses at the gene ends were 4 bases for V and 5 bases for J; bases not matched to a gene: 13. Per the germline V gene, CDR1 is SGHRS and CDR2 is YFSETQ. How the authors handled the data: Researchers report that nucleated cell counts were estimated from reference gene primer amplification. Generated by immunoSEQ multiplex PCR, the TCRdb table keeps only in-frame clones and is missing some. The V and J calls and clone size were taken over from that table, and D and trimming were inferred from the DNA. The profile shows roughly 150,000 clones, 83% of them singletons.

This chain uses TRBV5-1 with TRBJ1-2, with 8 positions matching TRBD1. The sequenced material came from peripheral blood. The clonotype comes from a woman in her 70s who had recovered from COVID-19. This chain's CDR3 is CASSTEQGGSEYGYTF. Written as DNA, the CDR3 is TGCGCCAGCAGCACCGAACAGGGGGGATCTGAGTATGGCTACACCTTC.